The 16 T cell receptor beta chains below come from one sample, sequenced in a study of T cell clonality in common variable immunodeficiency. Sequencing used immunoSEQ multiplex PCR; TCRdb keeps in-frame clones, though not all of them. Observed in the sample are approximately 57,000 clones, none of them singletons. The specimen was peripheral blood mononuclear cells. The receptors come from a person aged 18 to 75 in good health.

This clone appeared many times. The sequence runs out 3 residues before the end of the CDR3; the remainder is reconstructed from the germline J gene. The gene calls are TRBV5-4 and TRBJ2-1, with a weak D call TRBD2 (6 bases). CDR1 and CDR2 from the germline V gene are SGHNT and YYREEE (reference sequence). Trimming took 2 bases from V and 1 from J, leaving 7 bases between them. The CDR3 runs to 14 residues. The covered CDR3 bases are TGTGCCAGCAGCTTCGGGGGATCCTACAATGAG. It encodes CASSFGGSYNE. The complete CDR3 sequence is CASSFGGSYNEQFF. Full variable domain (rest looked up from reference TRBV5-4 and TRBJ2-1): ETGVTQSPTHLIKTRGQQVTLRCSSQSGHNTVSWYQQALGQGPQFIFQYYREEENGRGNFPPRFSGLQFPNYSSELNVNALELDDSALYLCASSFGGSYNEQFFGPGTRLTVL.

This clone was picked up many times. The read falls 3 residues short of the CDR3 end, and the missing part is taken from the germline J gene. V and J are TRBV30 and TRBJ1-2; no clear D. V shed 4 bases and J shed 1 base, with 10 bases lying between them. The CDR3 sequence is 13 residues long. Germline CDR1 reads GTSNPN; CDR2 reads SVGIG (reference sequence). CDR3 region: CAWTDWINYGYTF. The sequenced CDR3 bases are TGTGCCTGGACCGACTGGATTAACTATGGC.

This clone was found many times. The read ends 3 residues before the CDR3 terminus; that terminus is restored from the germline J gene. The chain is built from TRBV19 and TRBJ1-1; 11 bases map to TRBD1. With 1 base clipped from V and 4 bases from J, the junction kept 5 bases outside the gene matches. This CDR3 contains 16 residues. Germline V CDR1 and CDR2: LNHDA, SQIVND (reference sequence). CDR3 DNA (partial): TGTGCCAGTAGTATAGGGGACAGGGGGTCGGGCACTGAA. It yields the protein CASSIGDRGSGTE. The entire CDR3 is CASSIGDRGSGTEAFF.

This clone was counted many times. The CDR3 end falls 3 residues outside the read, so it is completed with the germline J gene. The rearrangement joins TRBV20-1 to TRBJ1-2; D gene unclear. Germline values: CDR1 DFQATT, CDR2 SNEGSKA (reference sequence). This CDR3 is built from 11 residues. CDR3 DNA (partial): TGCAGTGCTAGATTTTTGCAGGAC. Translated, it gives CSARFLQD. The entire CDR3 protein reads CSARFLQDYTF.

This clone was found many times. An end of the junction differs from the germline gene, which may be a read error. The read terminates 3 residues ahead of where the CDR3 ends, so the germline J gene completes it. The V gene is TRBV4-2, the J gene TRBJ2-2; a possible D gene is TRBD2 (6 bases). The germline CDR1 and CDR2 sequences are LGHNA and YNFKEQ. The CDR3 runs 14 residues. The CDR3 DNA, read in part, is TGCGCCAGCAGCCCTTTGGGGGGCACCGGGGAG. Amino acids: CASSPLGGTGE. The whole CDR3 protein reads CASSPLGGTGELFF.

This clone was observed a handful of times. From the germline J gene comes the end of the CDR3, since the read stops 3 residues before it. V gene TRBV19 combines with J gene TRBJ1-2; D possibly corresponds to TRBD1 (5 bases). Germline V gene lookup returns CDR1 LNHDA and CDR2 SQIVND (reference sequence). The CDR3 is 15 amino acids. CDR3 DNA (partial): TGTGCCAGTAGTATTAGCGGGGGGACCTACAATGAC. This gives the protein CASSISGGTYND. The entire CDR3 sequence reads CASSISGGTYNDYTF.

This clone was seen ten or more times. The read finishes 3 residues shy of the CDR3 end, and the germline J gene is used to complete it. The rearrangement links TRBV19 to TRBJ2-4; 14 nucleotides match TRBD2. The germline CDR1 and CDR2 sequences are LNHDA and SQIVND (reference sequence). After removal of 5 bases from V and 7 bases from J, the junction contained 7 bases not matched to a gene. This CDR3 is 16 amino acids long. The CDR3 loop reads CASSESGLAGVNIQYF. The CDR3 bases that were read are TGTGCCAGTAGTGAATCGGGACTAGCGGGAGTGAACATT.

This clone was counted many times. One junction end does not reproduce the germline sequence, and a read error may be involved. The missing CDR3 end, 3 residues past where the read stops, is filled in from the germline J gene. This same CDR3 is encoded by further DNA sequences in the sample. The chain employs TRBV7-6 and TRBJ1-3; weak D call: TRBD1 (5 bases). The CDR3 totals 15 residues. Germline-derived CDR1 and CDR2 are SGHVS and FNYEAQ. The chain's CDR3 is CASSLEGLGGNTIYF. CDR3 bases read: TGTGCCAGCAGTTTAGAGGGGCTAGGTGGAAACACC.

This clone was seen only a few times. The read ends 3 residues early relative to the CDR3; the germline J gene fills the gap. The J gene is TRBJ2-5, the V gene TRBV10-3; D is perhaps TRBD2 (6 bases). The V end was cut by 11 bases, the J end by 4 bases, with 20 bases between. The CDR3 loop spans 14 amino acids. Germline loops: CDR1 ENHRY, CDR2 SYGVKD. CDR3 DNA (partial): TGTGCCTCCGAAACCGGGGGTATTGGAGAGACC. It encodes CASETGGIGET. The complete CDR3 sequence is CASETGGIGETQYF.

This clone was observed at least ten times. Incomplete CDR3 DNA: TGTGCCAGCAGCTTGGCCCAGGGGAGTGAAGAGACC. Encoded protein: CASSLAQGSEET. Given in full, the CDR3 is CASSLAQGSEETQYF. The V and J genes are TRBV5-5 and TRBJ2-5; weak D call: TRBD1 (6 bases). The read gets to within 3 residues of the CDR3 end, and the germline J gene fills in the rest. The CDR3 is made up of 15 amino acids. Germline V gene sequence: CDR1 SGHKS, CDR2 YYEKEE (reference sequence). Trimming removed 0 bases at V and 3 bases at J, with 12 bases between.

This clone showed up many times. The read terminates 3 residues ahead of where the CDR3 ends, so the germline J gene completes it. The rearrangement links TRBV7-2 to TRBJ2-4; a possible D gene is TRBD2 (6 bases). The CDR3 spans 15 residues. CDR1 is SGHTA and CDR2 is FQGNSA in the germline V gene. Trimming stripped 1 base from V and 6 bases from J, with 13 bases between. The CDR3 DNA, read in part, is TGTGCCAGCAGCTTAGTCACCGTCGGGGGAAACATT. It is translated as CASSLVTVGGNI. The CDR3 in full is CASSLVTVGGNIQYF.

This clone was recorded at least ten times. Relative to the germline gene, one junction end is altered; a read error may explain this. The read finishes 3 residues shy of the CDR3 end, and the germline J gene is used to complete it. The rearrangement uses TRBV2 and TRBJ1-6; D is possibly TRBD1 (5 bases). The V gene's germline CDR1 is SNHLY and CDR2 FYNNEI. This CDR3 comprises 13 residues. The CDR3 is CASREDSYSPLHF. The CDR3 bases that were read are TGTGCCAGCAGGGAAGACAGTTATTCACCC.

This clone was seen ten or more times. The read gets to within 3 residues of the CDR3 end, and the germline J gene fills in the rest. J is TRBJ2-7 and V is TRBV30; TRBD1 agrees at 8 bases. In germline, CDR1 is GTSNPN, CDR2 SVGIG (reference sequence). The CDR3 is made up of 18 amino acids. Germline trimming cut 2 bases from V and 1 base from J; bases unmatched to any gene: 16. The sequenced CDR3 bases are TGTGCCTGGAGTCCTTTGGACAGGGATGGGATGAATTCCTACGAG. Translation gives CAWSPLDRDGMNSYE. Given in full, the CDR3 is CAWSPLDRDGMNSYEQYF.

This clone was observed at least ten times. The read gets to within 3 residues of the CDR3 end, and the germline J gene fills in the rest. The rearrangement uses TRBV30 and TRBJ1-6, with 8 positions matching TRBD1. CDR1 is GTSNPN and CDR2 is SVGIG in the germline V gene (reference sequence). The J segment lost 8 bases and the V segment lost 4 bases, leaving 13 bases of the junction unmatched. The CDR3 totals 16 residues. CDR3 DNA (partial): TGTGCCTGGACCCGCGACCGGGACAGGAGGGATTCACCC. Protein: CAWTRDRDRRDSP. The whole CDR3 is CAWTRDRDRRDSPLHF.

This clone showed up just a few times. The DNA read from the CDR3 is TGTGCCAGCAGCTTGGCCGGGGTCCCTCGGACC. This sequence encodes CASSLAGVPRT. The full CDR3 sequence reads CASSLAGVPRTQYF. The V call is TRBV5-4, the J call TRBJ2-5, with TRBD2 as a possible D gene (5 bases). The observed sequence ends 3 residues before the CDR3 terminus, with the missing tail filled in from the germline J gene. This CDR3 has 14 residues. Trimming stripped 0 bases from V and 7 bases from J, with 13 bases between. Germline V gene sequence: CDR1 SGHNT, CDR2 YYREEE (reference sequence).

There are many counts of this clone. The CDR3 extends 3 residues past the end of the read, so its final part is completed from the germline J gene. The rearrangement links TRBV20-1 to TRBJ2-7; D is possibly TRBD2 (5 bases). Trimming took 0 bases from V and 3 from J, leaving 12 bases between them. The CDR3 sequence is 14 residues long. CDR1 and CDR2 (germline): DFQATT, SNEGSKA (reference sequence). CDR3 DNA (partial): TGCAGTGCTAGAGATGCGCGGGTTCACTACGAG. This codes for CSARDARVHYE. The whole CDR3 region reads CSARDARVHYEQYF.